This T cell receptor (beta chain) came from a study of control samples from healthy donors and cancer patients. Note on this clone: Other DNA sequences in the same sample also yield this CDR3.

Clones were read by immunoSEQ multiplex PCR, and TCRdb kept only the in-frame ones, dropping some. The top ten clones hold roughly 14% of a sample with approximately 100,000 clones, 88% of them seen once. Deletions cut 8 bases from V and 6 bases from J, with 10 bases between. This CDR3 is 12 amino acids long. Germline CDR1 and CDR2: SEHNR and FQNEAQ (reference sequence). The chain carries TRBV7-9 and TRBJ2-2, with a weak D call TRBD1 (5 bases). The sequenced material came from blood. The receptor comes from a man aged 25-45 years in good health. DNA of the CDR3: TGTGCCAGCGATAGGGGATCCGGGGAGCTGTTTTTT. The encoded protein is CASDRGSGELFF.